A selection of T cell receptor beta chains follows, all from one sample in a study of HIV-infected children after antiretroviral therapy interruption. TCRdb processed the 3' RACE reads anew with MiXCR; each CDR3 protein has one entry. The repertoire includes approximately 89,000 distinct CDR3 sequences, less than 7% of them detected once, and more than 0.95% sits in the top ten. Sequences were derived from CD45RA+ CD4+ T cells from PBMCs, pooled from several time points, sampled from a donor given antiretroviral therapy, either interrupted or continuous. Source of these receptors: a pool of human donors with HIV. Both conserved end residues are part of each CDR3. A D gene is named only where the DNA matches it firmly. Some rows have no size entry. The others give once, few or many, or a class for an expanded clone.

V	size	D	J	DNA	CDR3
TRBV6-2/TRBV6-3	.	.	TRBJ2-3	TGTGCCAGCAGTCCACCTCCCTCCACAGATACGCAGTATTTT	CASSPPPSTDTQYF
TRBV5-6	many	TRBD1	TRBJ1-1	TGTGCCAGCAGCGGGACGGGACAGGGGGGGGCTGAAGCTTTCTTT	CASSGTGQGGAEAFF
TRBV19	.	TRBD1	TRBJ1-2	TGTGCCAGTAGTATAGACCGGGACAGGGGTGGCTACACCTTC	CASSIDRDRGGYTF
TRBV6-6	many	.	TRBJ2-1	TGTGCCAGCAGTGATCTGGGCTATGCTGAGCAGTTCTTC	CASSDLGYAEQFF
TRBV7-2	.	.	TRBJ2-3	TGTGCCAGCAGCTTAGCGGGAGCGACCACAGATACGCAGTATTTT	CASSLAGATTDTQYF
TRBV27	.	.	TRBJ2-4	TGTGCCAGCAGTTTTACGGTGGGAGCCAAAAACATTCAGTACTTC	CASSFTVGAKNIQYF
TRBV20-1	.	TRBD1	TRBJ1-1	TGCAGTGCGCTCCAGGGGGCCCACACTGAAGCTTTCTTT	CSALQGAHTEAFF
TRBV18	.	TRBD1	TRBJ1-3	TGTGCCAGCTCACCAACCGGGACAGGGAGTGGAAACACCATATATTTT	CASSPTGTGSGNTIYF
TRBV11-2	many	TRBD1	TRBJ1-1	TGTGCCAGCAGGTCCGGGACAGGGGGCATCAACACTGAAGCTTTCTTT	CASRSGTGGINTEAFF
TRBV11-2	few	.	TRBJ2-7	TGTGCCAGCAGCTTAGGGGACGGCCCCTACGAGCAGTACTTC	CASSLGDGPYEQYF
TRBV20-1	.	.	TRBJ2-3	TGCTGTGTGAGAGGTCCCGGGACATTCACAGATACGCAGTATTTT	CCVRGPGTFTDTQYF
TRBV20-1	many	.	TRBJ2-4	TGCAGTGCTAGCGTACAGGGTGGATACATTCAGTACTTC	CSASVQGGYIQYF
TRBV27	many	TRBD1	TRBJ1-1	TGTGCCAGCAGTTTGGTGGGGACAGGCTATATTAACACTGAAGCTTTCTTT	CASSLVGTGYINTEAFF
TRBV6-6	many	TRBD1	TRBJ1-2	TGTGCCAGCAGTTCAACAACGGACAGGAGCTATGGCTACACCTTC	CASSSTTDRSYGYTF
TRBV6-6	many	TRBD1	TRBJ1-2	TGTGCCAGCAGTTATACCAATTCGGGACAGGCACACTATGGCTACACCTTC	CASSYTNSGQAHYGYTF
TRBV19	many	.	TRBJ2-2	TGTGCCAGTAGTATAAGTACCGCGAACACCGGGGAGCTGTTTTTT	CASSISTANTGELFF
TRBV12-3/TRBV12-4	many	.	TRBJ1-1	TGTGCCAGCAGTTTTCTTCGGGGAGGAACTGAAGCTTTCTTT	CASSFLRGGTEAFF
TRBV7-9	many	.	TRBJ2-7	TGTGCCAGCAGAGGAGACAGGTTTGGGTCCTACGAGCAGTACTTC	CASRGDRFGSYEQYF
TRBV29-1	many	.	TRBJ1-2	TGCAGCGTTGGCGAGGCTAACTATGGCTACACCTTC	CSVGEANYGYTF
TRBV7-8	many	.	TRBJ1-2	TGTGCCAGCAGCTATGAGCCGGGGGGAAACTATGGCTACACCTTC	CASSYEPGGNYGYTF
TRBV10-3	many	.	TRBJ2-5	TGTGCCATCAGTGAGTCAAGCAGCGGAGGGGGCTCGAGGGAGACCCAGTACTTC	CAISESSSGGGSRETQYF
TRBV5-6	many	TRBD2	TRBJ2-5	TGTGCCAGCAAGAGAGGGACTAAAGAGACCCAGTACTTC	CASKRGTKETQYF
TRBV29-1	many	TRBD1	TRBJ1-4	TGCAGCGCCACGACAGGGGGAACCGAAAAACTGTTTTTT	CSATTGGTEKLFF
TRBV6-5	many	.	TRBJ2-5	TGTGCCAGCAGTTGGGGGGGCTCTGGAGGTCCGGAGACCCAGTACTTC	CASSWGGSGGPETQYF
TRBV10-3	many	.	TRBJ2-3	TGTGCCATCAGTGATCCCAGTGTAGCTAGCACAGATACGCAGTATTTT	CAISDPSVASTDTQYF
TRBV5-1	many	.	TRBJ1-1	TGCGCCAGCAGCTTGGGAGTCATGAACACTGAAGCTTTCTTT	CASSLGVMNTEAFF
TRBV7-3	many	.	TRBJ2-1	TGTGCCAGCAGCTTAATGACTGGAGCCTACAATGAGCAGTTCTTC	CASSLMTGAYNEQFF
TRBV5-4	few	TRBD2	TRBJ2-3	TGTGCCAGCAGCTTGAGTCCTAGCGGGGGTACACCTTCTACGCAGTATTTT	CASSLSPSGGTPSTQYF
TRBV10-3	few	.	TRBJ1-2	TGTGCCATCGCCGATTTCAACTATGGCTACACCTTC	CAIADFNYGYTF
TRBV11-2	few	.	TRBJ2-2	TGTGCCACCCCGGGGTGGGGGGCCAGAACCGGGGAGCTGTTTTTT	CATPGWGARTGELFF
TRBV29-1	many	.	TRBJ2-5	TGCAGCGTATCAAATAAGACAGGCCAAGAGACCCAGTACTTC	CSVSNKTGQETQYF
TRBV29-1	many	.	TRBJ1-1	TGCAGCGTGACCAGAACCGGGAACACTGAAGCTTTCTTT	CSVTRTGNTEAFF
TRBV7-2	few	.	TRBJ1-6	TGTGCCAGCAGCCTAGGCCCCGCTTTTAATTCACCCCTCCACTTT	CASSLGPAFNSPLHF
TRBV2	many	TRBD2	TRBJ2-5	TGTGCCACTAGTAGCGGGGGGACACTAGAGACCCAGTACTTC	CATSSGGTLETQYF
TRBV12-3/TRBV12-4	many	.	TRBJ2-7	TGTGCCAGCAGTTTATCGGCTAGTGAAGCCCACGAGCAGTACTTC	CASSLSASEAHEQYF
TRBV6-1	.	.	TRBJ2-5	TGTGCCAGCGGCCCTAGCTTTTATGCGGAGACCCAGTACTTC	CASGPSFYAETQYF
TRBV5-4	many	.	TRBJ1-1	TGTGCCAGCAGCTTTATCGGGGGTTCTGGCACTGAAGCTTTCTTT	CASSFIGGSGTEAFF
TRBV5-1	once	TRBD1	TRBJ1-4	TGCGCCAGCAGCGTAGTGACAGGGGGTCTCGAAAAACTGTTTTTT	CASSVVTGGLEKLFF
TRBV10-1	many	.	TRBJ2-7	TGCGCCAGCAGTGAGAGGCTTCTTGGCAGCGGGTATACCTACGAGCAGTACTTC	CASSERLLGSGYTYEQYF
TRBV12-3/TRBV12-4	many	.	TRBJ1-2	TGTGCCAGCAGTTTAGACAGAGACTATGGCTACACCTTC	CASSLDRDYGYTF
TRBV20-1	many	TRBD1	TRBJ1-2	TGCAGTGCTACCAGGGGACAGGGGGCGTCTGGCTACACCTTC	CSATRGQGASGYTF
TRBV5-1	few	TRBD2	TRBJ2-1	TGCGCCAGCAGATCCCGACTAGCGGGAGGGGAGCAGTTCTTC	CASRSRLAGGEQFF
TRBV9	many	.	TRBJ1-2	TGTGCCAGCAGCGTAGCTCCAGTCTATGGCTACACCTTC	CASSVAPVYGYTF
TRBV30	few	TRBD1	TRBJ1-1	TGTGCCTGGAGTGTGAATCGGGGACAGACTTACACTGAAGCTTTCTTT	CAWSVNRGQTYTEAFF
TRBV20-1	.	.	TRBJ2-2	TGCAGTGCTAGGGGCCAGAGACCCCGGGAGCTGTTTTTT	CSARGQRPRELFF
TRBV4-1	many	.	TRBJ1-3	TGCGCCAGCAGCCATGGGGGAGGAGCAGGAGCCTCTGGAAACACCATATATTTT	CASSHGGGAGASGNTIYF
TRBV29-1	.	.	TRBJ2-6	TGCAGCGCGTACAACTCTGGGGCCAACGTCCTGACTTTC	CSAYNSGANVLTF
TRBV25-1	many	TRBD1	TRBJ1-1	TGTGCCAGCAGTGACCTGGCTCACCGGGACAGGTTCACTGAAGCTTTCTTT	CASSDLAHRDRFTEAFF
TRBV6-2/TRBV6-3	.	TRBD2	TRBJ2-5	TGTGCCAGCAGTTACCCGACTAGCGGGGGGCAAGAGACCCAGTACTTC	CASSYPTSGGQETQYF
TRBV12-3/TRBV12-4	few	.	TRBJ2-3	TGTGCCAGCAGTTTAAGTGGCCACGGCACAGATACGCAGTATTTT	CASSLSGHGTDTQYF
TRBV29-1	many	.	TRBJ2-3	TGCAGCGTCAGGCAACAGATCACAGATACGCAGTATTTT	CSVRQQITDTQYF
TRBV6-5	many	.	TRBJ2-3	TGTGCCAGCAGTTACTCGATGAAGCCGTCCGATACGCAGTATTTT	CASSYSMKPSDTQYF
TRBV28	many	.	TRBJ1-1	TGTGCCAGCAGTTTACCCCCGACCGTGAACACTGAAGCTTTCTTT	CASSLPPTVNTEAFF
TRBV7-2	many	.	TRBJ2-1	TGTGCCAGCAGCTTAGGAGTTTCGGAAGACGGTGGGTTCTTC	CASSLGVSEDGGFF
TRBV19	many	.	TRBJ2-1	TGTGCCAGTTCCTCCTATAGGAATGAGCAGTTCTTC	CASSSYRNEQFF
TRBV20-1	many	.	TRBJ2-5	TGCAGTGCTAGCACCCTAGGGGGTTTCGGAGAGACCCAGTACTTC	CSASTLGGFGETQYF
TRBV19	few	TRBD2	TRBJ2-7	TGTGCCAGTAACGGGGGGGCCGGCGAGCAGTACTTC	CASNGGAGEQYF
TRBV12-3/TRBV12-4	.	.	TRBJ2-3	TGTGCCAGCAGCCCCCGCCGTACTAACACAGATACGCAGTATTTT	CASSPRRTNTDTQYF
TRBV6-5	many	TRBD1	TRBJ2-7	TGTGCCAGCAGTTCCAAAAGAGCGGGACAGGGATTTTCCTACGAGCAGTACTTC	CASSSKRAGQGFSYEQYF